The entry below describes one TCR beta chain. The antigen this receptor binds is unknown. Qualities for individual bases were not recorded, and no much larger clone is one base off. This entry is derived from a study of blood T cell repertoires in COVID-19 (dated by TCRdb to about 2020). About the investigation overall: Samples from collaborators originated in the United States, Italy and Spain and spanned both the acute and convalescent phases of COVID-19. The material from the prospective study consisted of cDNA or gDNA derived from T cells, B-cell-depleted T cells, or PBMCs. Subjects who had been exposed to COVID-19, were actively infected with it, or had recovered from it provided the deeply sampled blood TCRbeta repertoires that made up the dataset. The repertoires were released in a freely available public database meant as a resource for research on the immune response to SARS-CoV-2. The samples were drawn from two sources: the first 160 participants of the ongoing ImmuneRACE study, and 1,200 or so subjects contributed by 6 global collaborators. A de-identified subject ID, COVID-19 status, age in years and sex were almost always included in the sample metadata. HLA class I and class II types, where available, came from metadata supplied by the sample provider rather than from assay-based typing. The research as a whole found: How much clinical and demographic metadata was included differed by source and by participant, and the metadata was provided uncurated.

Whole blood was collected in K2EDTA tubes by collaborating institutions according to the institutions' own protocols. For TCRbeta analysis, collaborators shipped samples in one of three forms: frozen whole blood, isolated PBMCs, or DNA extracted from either of those sample types. TCRbeta CDR3 regions were amplified from genomic DNA using the immunoSEQ Assay, a bias-controlled multiplex PCR. The authors' pipeline ran thus. Within the assay, amplification of reference gene primers was used to estimate how many nucleated cells each sample contained. To quantify the absolute abundance of each unique TCRbeta CDR3 rearrangement, sequence reads were collapsed and filtered. For each sample, productive Simpson clonality was calculated as the square root of Simpson's diversity index over productive rearrangements. Here the immuneACCESS table is served through TCRdb, limited to in-frame sequences with V and J called. Missing clones are a known gap in these copies; in checked studies unresolved V genes cover under half, and the rest lacks a known reason. V and J calls and clone size are given by that table; D and trimming were obtained from the DNA. This sample gives more than 85,000 clones in total; less than 85% of them show up just once. 3% to 4.5% of the sample goes to the ten largest clones.

The TCR comes from an elderly woman with acute or convalescent COVID-19. The material sequenced was peripheral blood.

The DNA is as follows: TGCGCCAGCAGCTTGGAGTTAGGGACAGGGGGCGACGAGCAGTACTTC. It translates as CASSLELGTGGDEQYF. The chain links TRBV5-1 with TRBJ2-7; TRBD1 matches 12 bases in the middle. Reading from cysteine to phenylalanine, the CDR3 counts 16 amino acids. Just the 48-base CDR3 DNA is kept, in frame starting at base 1. The V end gives up 0 bases and the J end 5 bases, leaving 6 bases in the junction not matched to a gene. CDR1 and CDR2, looked up from the germline V gene, are SGHRS and YFSETQ.